The TCR beta chain under discussion was sequenced for a study of T cells in localized non-small cell lung cancer. Whole-study findings and limits: Adjacent lung had a median around 60 of the 100 largest tumor clones. The highest T cell clonality was in uninvolved adjacent lung, above tumor.

With regard to this clone: No antigen is known for it. Additional DNA sequences in this sample encode the identical CDR3.

Measured with immunoSEQ multiplex PCR; TCRdb has only the in-frame clones, and not every one. The data contain 25,000 to 30,000 clones, roughly four fifths of them singletons. Looked up from germline, CDR1 is MNHNS and CDR2 is SASEGT. The CDR3 length is 15 residues. Trimming pared 8 bases from V and 0 bases from J, leaving 14 bases between. The sequence derives from a woman aged 40 to 75 with stage I lung adenocarcinoma. This chain uses TRBV6-1 with TRBJ1-3; no clear D gene. The input for sequencing was peripheral blood, taken before any cancer treatment. The DNA for the CDR3 is TGTGCCAGCTCTTCAACCCCGGGCTCTGGAAACACCATATATTTT. Its protein is CASSSTPGSGNTIYF.